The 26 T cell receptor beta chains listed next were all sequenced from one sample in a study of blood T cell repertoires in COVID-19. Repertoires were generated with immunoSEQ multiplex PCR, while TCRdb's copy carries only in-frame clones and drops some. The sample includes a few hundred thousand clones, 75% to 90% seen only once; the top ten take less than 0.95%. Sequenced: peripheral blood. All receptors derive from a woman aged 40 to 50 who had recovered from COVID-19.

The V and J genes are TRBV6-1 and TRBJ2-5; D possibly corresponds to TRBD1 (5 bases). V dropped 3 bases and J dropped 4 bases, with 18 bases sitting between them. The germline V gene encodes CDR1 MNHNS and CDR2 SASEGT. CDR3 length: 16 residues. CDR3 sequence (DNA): TGTGCCAGCAGTGATCTCGCTGGGGCCATCGGAGAGACCCAGTACTTC. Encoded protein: CASSDLAGAIGETQYF.

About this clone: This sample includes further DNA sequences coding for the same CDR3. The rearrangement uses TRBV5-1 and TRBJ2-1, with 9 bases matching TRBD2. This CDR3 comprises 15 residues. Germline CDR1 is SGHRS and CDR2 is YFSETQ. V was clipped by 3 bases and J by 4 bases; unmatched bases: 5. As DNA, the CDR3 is TGCGCCAGCAGCTCCACTAGCGGGCCATACAATGAGCAGTTCTTC. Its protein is CASSSTSGPYNEQFF.

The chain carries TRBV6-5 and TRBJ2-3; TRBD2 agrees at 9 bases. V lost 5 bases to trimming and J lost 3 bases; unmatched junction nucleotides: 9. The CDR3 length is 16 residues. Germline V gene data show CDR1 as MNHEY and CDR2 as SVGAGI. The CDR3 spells CASSNLAGAGTDTQYF. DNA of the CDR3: TGTGCCAGCAGTAACTTAGCGGGAGCCGGTACAGATACGCAGTATTTT.

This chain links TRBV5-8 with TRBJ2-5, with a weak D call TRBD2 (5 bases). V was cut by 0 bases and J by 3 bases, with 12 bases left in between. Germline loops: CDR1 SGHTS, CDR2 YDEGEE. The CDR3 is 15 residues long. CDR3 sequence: CASSLEGGGKETQYF. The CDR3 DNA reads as TGTGCCAGCAGCTTGGAGGGTGGAGGCAAAGAGACCCAGTACTTC.

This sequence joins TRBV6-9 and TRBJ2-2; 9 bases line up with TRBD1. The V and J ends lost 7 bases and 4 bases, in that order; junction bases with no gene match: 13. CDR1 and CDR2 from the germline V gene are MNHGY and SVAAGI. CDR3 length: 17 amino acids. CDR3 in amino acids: CASIQFGDRAITGELFF. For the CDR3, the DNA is TGTGCCAGCATCCAGTTTGGGGACAGGGCGATCACCGGGGAGCTGTTTTTT.

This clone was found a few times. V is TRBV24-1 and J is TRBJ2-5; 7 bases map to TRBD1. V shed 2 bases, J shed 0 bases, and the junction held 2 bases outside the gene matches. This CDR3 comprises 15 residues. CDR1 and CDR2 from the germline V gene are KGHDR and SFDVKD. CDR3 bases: TGTGCCACCAGTGATTGGACAGGATACCAAGAGACCCAGTACTTC. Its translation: CATSDWTGYQETQYF.

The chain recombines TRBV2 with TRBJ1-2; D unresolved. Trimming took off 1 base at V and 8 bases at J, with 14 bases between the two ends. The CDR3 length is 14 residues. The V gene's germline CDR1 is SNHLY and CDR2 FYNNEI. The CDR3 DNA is TGTGCCAGCAGTGAAGATGAGGGTTCGGGGGGCTACACCTTC. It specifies CASSEDEGSGGYTF.

In nucleotides, the CDR3 is TGTGCCAGCAGTGCCCACGACAGGGATTGGGAGCAGTACTTC. It encodes CASSAHDRDWEQYF. V gene TRBV28 combines with J gene TRBJ2-7, with 7 bases fitting TRBD1. The CDR3 consists of 14 residues. Trimming removed 5 bases from V and 7 bases from J; junction bases left unmatched: 11. CDR1 is MDHEN, CDR2 SYDVKM, per germline.

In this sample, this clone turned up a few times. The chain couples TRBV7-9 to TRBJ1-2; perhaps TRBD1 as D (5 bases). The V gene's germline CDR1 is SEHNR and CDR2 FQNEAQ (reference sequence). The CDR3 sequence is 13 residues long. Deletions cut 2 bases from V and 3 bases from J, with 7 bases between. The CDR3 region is CASSLPGYYGYTF. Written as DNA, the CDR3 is TGTGCCAGCAGCTTACCAGGGTACTATGGCTACACCTTC.

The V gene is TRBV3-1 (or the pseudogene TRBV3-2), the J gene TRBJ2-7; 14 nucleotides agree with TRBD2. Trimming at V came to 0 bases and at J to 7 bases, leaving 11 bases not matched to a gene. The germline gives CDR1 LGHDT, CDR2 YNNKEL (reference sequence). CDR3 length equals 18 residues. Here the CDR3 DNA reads TGTGCCAGCAGCCAAGATTTGGGTGGACTAGCGGGAGGTCGGGAGCAGTACTTC. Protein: CASSQDLGGLAGGREQYF.

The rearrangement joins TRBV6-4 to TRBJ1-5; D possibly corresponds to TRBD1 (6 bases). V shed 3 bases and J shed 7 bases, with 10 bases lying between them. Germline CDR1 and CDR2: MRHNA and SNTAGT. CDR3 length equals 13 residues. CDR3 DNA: TGTGCCAGCAGTGAAGGGGGGGAGCAGCCCCAGCATTTT. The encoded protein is CASSEGGEQPQHF.

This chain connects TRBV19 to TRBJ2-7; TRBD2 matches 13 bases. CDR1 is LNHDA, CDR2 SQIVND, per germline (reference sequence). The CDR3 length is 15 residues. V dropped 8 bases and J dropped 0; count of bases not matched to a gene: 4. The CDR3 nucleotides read TGTGCCAGTCGAAGGACTAGCGGGAGCTCCTACGAGCAGTACTTC. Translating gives CASRRTSGSSYEQYF.

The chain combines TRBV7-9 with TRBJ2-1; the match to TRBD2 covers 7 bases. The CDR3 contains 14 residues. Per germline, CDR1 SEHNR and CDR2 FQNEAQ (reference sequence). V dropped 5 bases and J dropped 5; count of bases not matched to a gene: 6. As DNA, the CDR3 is TGTGCCAGCAGCCCCAGCGGGACCAACAATGAGCAGTTCTTC. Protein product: CASSPSGTNNEQFF.

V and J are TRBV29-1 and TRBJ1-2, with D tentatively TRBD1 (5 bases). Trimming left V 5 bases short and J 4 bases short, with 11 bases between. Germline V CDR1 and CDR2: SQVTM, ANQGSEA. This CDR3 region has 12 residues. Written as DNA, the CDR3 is TGCAGCGTTCCCCACGACAGCTATGGCTACACCTTC. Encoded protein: CSVPHDSYGYTF.

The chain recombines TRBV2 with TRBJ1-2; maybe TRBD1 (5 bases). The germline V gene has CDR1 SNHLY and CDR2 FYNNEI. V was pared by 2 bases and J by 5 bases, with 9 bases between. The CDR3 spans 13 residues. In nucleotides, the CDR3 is TGTGCCAGCAGTGAAAAGACAGAATATGGCTACACCTTC. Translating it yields CASSEKTEYGYTF.

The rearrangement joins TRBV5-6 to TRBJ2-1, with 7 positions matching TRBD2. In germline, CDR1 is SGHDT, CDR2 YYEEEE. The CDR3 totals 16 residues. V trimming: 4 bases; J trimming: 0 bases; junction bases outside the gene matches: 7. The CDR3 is CASSLRLASSYNEQFF. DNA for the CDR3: TGTGCCAGCAGCCTCCGACTAGCAAGCTCCTACAATGAGCAGTTCTTC.

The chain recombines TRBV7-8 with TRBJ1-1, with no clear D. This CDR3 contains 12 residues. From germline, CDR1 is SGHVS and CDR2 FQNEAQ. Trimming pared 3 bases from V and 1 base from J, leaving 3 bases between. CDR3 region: CASSFQNTEAFF. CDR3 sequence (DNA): TGTGCCAGCAGCTTTCAGAACACTGAAGCTTTCTTT.

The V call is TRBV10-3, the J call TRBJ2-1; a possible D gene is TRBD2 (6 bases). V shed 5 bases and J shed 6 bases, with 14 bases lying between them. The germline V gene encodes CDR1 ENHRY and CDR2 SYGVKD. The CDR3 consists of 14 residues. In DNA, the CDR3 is TGTGCCATCAGTACCGGGACCGGGGGCAATGAGCAGTTCTTC. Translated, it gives CAISTGTGGNEQFF.

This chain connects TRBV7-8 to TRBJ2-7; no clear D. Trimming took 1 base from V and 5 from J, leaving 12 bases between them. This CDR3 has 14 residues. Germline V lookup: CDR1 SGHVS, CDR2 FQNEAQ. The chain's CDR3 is CASSLGIRPDEQYF. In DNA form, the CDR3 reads TGTGCCAGCAGCTTAGGTATCAGGCCCGACGAGCAGTACTTC. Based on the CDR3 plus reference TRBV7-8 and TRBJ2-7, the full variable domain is GAGVSQSPRYKVAKRGQDVALRCDPISGHVSLFWYQQALGQGPEFLTYFQNEAQLDKSGLPSDRFFAERPEGSVSTLKIQRTQQEDSAVYLCASSLGIRPDEQYFGPGTRLTVT.

The CDR3 sequence: CASSKGRETNEKLFF. In nucleotides, the CDR3 is TGTGCCAGCAGCAAAGGACGGGAGACTAATGAAAAACTGTTTTTT. The chain carries TRBV21-1 and TRBJ1-4. TRBV21-1 is a recognized pseudogene. The CDR3 has 15 amino acids.

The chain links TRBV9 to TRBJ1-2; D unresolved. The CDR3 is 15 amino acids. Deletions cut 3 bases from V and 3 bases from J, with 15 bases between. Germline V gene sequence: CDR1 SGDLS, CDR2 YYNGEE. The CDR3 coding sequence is TGTGCCAGCAGCGGTTCCTTAGCAGTGGACTATGGCTACACCTTC. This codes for CASSGSLAVDYGYTF.

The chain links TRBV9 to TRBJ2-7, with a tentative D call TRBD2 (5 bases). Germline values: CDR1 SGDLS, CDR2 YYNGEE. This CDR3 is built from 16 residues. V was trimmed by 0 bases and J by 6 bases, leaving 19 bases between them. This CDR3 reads CASSVAGRGPKSEQYF. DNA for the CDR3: TGTGCCAGCAGCGTAGCTGGGCGAGGGCCTAAAAGCGAGCAGTACTTC.

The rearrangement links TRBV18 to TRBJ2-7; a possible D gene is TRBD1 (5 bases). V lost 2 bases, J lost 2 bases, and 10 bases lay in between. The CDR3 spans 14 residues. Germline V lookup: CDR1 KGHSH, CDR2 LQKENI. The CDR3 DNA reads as TGTGCCAGCTCACCAGGGGCTACCACCTACGAGCAGTACTTC. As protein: CASSPGATTYEQYF.

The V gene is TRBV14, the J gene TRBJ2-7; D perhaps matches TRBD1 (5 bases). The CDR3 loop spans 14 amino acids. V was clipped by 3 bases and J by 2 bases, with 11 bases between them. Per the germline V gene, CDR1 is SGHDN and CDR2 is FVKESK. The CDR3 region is CASSHELGPYEQYF. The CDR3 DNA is TGTGCCAGCAGCCACGAGTTGGGGCCCTACGAGCAGTACTTC.

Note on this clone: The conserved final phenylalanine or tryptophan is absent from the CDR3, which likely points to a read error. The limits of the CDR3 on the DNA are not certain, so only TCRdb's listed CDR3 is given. The chain's CDR3 is CASSHADQGRVL. The V gene is TRBV3-1 (or the pseudogene TRBV3-2), the J gene TRBJ2-7; the tabulated D call, TRBD1, remains unverified against the DNA. The germline V gene encodes CDR1 LGHDT and CDR2 YNNKEL (reference sequence). A total of 12 residues make up the CDR3, ends included.

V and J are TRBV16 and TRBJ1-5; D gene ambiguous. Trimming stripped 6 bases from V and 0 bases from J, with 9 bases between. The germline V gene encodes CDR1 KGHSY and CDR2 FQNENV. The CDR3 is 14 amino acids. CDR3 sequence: CASSTGVSNQPQHF. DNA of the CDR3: TGTGCCAGCAGTACCGGGGTTAGCAATCAGCCCCAGCATTTT.